The 17 T cell receptor beta chains reported below all come from one sample, sequenced in a study of shared clonotypes between healthy human individuals. Here immunoSEQ multiplex PCR was the method, and the copy in TCRdb shows in-frame clones only, minus some. This sample has 2 million to 2.5 million clones, with more than 90% found just once. The source material was naive CD4+ T cells sorted from blood. Noted subset: CD45RA+ positively selected. Source of these receptors: a man aged 18-30 years in good health.

V usage is TRBV5-1 and J usage is TRBJ1-4, with a possible D match to TRBD1 (6 bases). CDR1 and CDR2 from the germline V gene are SGHRS and YFSETQ. Trimming took off 4 bases at V and 7 bases at J, with 14 bases between the two ends. The CDR3 covers 14 residues. The CDR3 spells CASSGGASTEKLFF. CDR3 nucleotides: TGCGCCAGCAGCGGGGGGGCGTCTACTGAAAAACTGTTTTTT.

The V and J genes are TRBV30 and TRBJ1-6, with D perhaps matching TRBD1 (5 bases). The CDR3 contains 14 residues. V was trimmed by 0 bases and J by 9 bases, leaving 12 bases between them. Germline V lookup: CDR1 GTSNPN, CDR2 SVGIG (reference sequence). The CDR3 sequence: CAWSVPGRASPLHF. The CDR3 DNA reads TGTGCCTGGAGTGTACCGGGCAGGGCTTCACCCCTCCACTTT.

CDR3 nucleotide sequence: TGTGCCAGCAGGGTAGGGGGAAGCGATGAGCAGTTCTTC. Translating gives CASRVGGSDEQFF. V usage is TRBV6-6 and J usage is TRBJ2-1; D possibly corresponds to TRBD1 (6 bases). Trimming shortened V by 6 bases and J by 8 bases, and 14 bases separated the two germline ends. Germline lookup yields CDR1 MNHNY and CDR2 SVGAGI (reference sequence). The CDR3 has 13 amino acids.

The chain has TRBV6-5 and TRBJ2-2; D is unclear. The CDR3 contains 12 residues. Trimming took off 7 bases at V and 4 bases at J, with 7 bases between the two ends. Germline V CDR1 and CDR2: MNHEY, SVGAGI. The chain's CDR3 is CASNPATGELFF. The CDR3 nucleotides read TGTGCCAGCAATCCGGCCACCGGGGAGCTGTTTTTT.

Notes on this clone: Other DNA sequences from this sample encode an identical CDR3 as well. The chain has TRBV6-5 and TRBJ1-2; D not resolved. The V and J ends lost 4 bases and 8 bases respectively, with 14 bases between them. CDR3 length equals 13 residues. CDR1 MNHEY and CDR2 SVGAGI come from the germline V gene. CDR3 in DNA: TGTGCCAGCAGTTCAAGGCCCCGTGGGGGCTACACCTTC. It encodes CASSSRPRGGYTF.

The V call is TRBV6-1, the J call TRBJ1-1, with D possibly matching TRBD1 (6 bases). Germline V gene sequence: CDR1 MNHNS, CDR2 SASEGT. This CDR3 has 15 amino acids. Between the trimmed V and J ends, which lost 8 bases and 4 bases, there was a span of 20 bases. The CDR3 is CASRLGGQKGTEAFF. The CDR3 DNA follows: TGTGCCAGCCGCCTTGGGGGACAAAAGGGCACTGAAGCTTTCTTT.

CDR3 sequence reads: CASIPLARGTYEQYF. The CDR3 DNA follows: TGTGCCAGCATACCCCTGGCCCGCGGGACCTACGAGCAGTACTTC. This sequence joins TRBV2 and TRBJ2-7, with a tentative D call TRBD2 (6 bases). The CDR3 has 15 residues. With 7 bases removed from V and 2 bases from J, the gap between germline ends came to 18 bases. Germline-derived CDR1 and CDR2 are SNHLY and FYNNEI.

This chain connects TRBV5-7 to TRBJ2-1; D is undetermined. TRBV5-7 is an open reading frame, and its role is uncertain. Trimming cost V 4 bases and J 8 bases, with 25 bases left between them. CDR3 length: 17 amino acids. CDR3 coding DNA: TGTGCCAGCAGCACGCCCCCACTGGGCGGCACATTGGATGAGCAGTTCTTC. It specifies CASSTPPLGGTLDEQFF.

This chain links TRBV5-4 with TRBJ1-1; D might be TRBD1 (5 bases). Per germline, CDR1 SGHNT and CDR2 YYREEE (reference sequence). V was clipped by 4 bases and J by 4 bases, with 11 bases between them. CDR3 length equals 13 residues. CDR3 protein: CASSRDGGTEAFF. The CDR3 DNA is TGTGCCAGCAGCCGGGACGGGGGCACTGAAGCTTTCTTT.

J is TRBJ1-1 and V is TRBV30; TRBD1 aligns across 10 bases. CDR1 is GTSNPN and CDR2 is SVGIG in the germline V gene (reference sequence). CDR3 length: 14 amino acids. J lost 3 bases, V lost 3 bases, and 4 bases had no gene match. Written as DNA, the CDR3 is TGTGCCTGGAGCATCGGACAGGGGGACACTGAAGCTTTCTTT. Protein product: CAWSIGQGDTEAFF.

V and J are TRBV19 and TRBJ2-2; maybe TRBD1 (5 bases). Trimming cost V 1 base and J 5 bases, with 14 bases left between them. The CDR3 covers 16 residues. Germline lookup yields CDR1 LNHDA and CDR2 SQIVND (reference sequence). For the CDR3, the DNA is TGTGCCAGTAGTATAGGGGGCCTTTACTCTACCGGGGAGCTGTTTTTT. Translating it yields CASSIGGLYSTGELFF.

A word on this clone: The sample carries other DNA sequences with the same CDR3. The gene calls are TRBV7-3 and TRBJ2-7; D call uncertain. The V gene's germline CDR1 is SGHTA and CDR2 FQGTGA. V lost 2 bases, J lost 4 bases, and 12 bases lay in between. CDR3 length: 14 residues. DNA for the CDR3: TGTGCCAGCAGCTTAGGGCAGCCGCCTTACGAGCAGTACTTC. Translated, it gives CASSLGQPPYEQYF.

The chain carries TRBV7-8 and TRBJ1-4; D gene ambiguous. V was trimmed by 5 bases and J by 4 bases, leaving 8 bases between them. CDR3 length: 13 amino acids. Germline-derived CDR1 and CDR2 are SGHVS and FQNEAQ. The CDR3 DNA reads as TGTGCCAGCAGCCCCTGGGATAATGAAAAACTGTTTTTT. Translating gives CASSPWDNEKLFF.

The gene calls are TRBV10-1 and TRBJ1-1, with TRBD1 matching over 7 bases. J was trimmed by 5 bases and V by 2 bases; bases with no gene match: 8. From germline, CDR1 is WNHNN and CDR2 SYGVQD (reference sequence). The CDR3 runs to 15 residues. The chain's CDR3 is CASSESGTARTEAFF. In DNA form, the CDR3 reads TGCGCCAGCAGTGAGAGCGGGACAGCTAGGACTGAAGCTTTCTTT.

The chain recombines TRBV7-6 with TRBJ2-5; TRBD1 or TRBD2 may be the D gene (6 bases each). This CDR3 spans 15 amino acids. Germline V lookup: CDR1 SGHVS, CDR2 FNYEAQ. V dropped 2 bases and J dropped 2 bases, with 12 bases sitting between them. CDR3 residues: CASSLKGEVQETQYF. The CDR3 DNA sequence: TGTGCCAGCAGCTTAAAGGGGGAGGTTCAAGAGACCCAGTACTTC.

Regarding this clone: The same CDR3 can be traced to other DNA sequences in this sample. The V call is TRBV5-1, the J call TRBJ2-1; no reliable D call. This CDR3 contains 13 residues. Trimming left V 0 bases short and J 5 bases short, with 6 bases between. Germline CDR1 is SGHRS and CDR2 is YFSETQ. CDR3 region: CASSLGTNNEQFF. In DNA, the CDR3 is TGCGCCAGCAGCTTGGGGACCAACAATGAGCAGTTCTTC.

In the case of this clone: The sample carries other DNA sequences with the same CDR3. The chain employs TRBV5-6 and TRBJ1-3; the D is unclear. The germline V and J ends were trimmed by 0 bases and 3 bases, with 7 bases remaining between them. The germline gives CDR1 SGHDT, CDR2 YYEEEE. The CDR3 contains 14 residues. The CDR3 loop is CASSLVGVGNTIYF. CDR3 DNA: TGTGCCAGCAGCTTGGTGGGCGTTGGAAACACCATATATTTT.